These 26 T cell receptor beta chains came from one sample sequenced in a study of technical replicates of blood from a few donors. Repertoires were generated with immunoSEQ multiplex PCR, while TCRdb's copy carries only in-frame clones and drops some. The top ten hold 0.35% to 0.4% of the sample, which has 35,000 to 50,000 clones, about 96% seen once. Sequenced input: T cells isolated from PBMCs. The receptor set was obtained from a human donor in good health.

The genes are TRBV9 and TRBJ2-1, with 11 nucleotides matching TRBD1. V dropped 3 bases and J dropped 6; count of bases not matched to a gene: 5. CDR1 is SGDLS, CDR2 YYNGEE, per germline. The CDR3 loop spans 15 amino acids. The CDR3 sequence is CASSGPGQGGNEQFF. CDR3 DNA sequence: TGTGCCAGCAGCGGGCCGGGACAGGGGGGCAATGAGCAGTTCTTC. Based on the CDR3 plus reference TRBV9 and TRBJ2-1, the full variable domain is DSGVTQTPKHLITATGQRVTLRCSPRSGDLSVYWYQQSLDQGLQFLIQYYNGEERAKGNILERFSAQQFPDLHSELNLSSLELGDSALYFCASSGPGQGGNEQFFGPGTRLTVL.

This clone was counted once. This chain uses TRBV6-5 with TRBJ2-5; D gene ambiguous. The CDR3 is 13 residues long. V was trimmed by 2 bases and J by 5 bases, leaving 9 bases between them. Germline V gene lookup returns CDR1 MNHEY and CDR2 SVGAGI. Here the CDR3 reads CASSYEFWETQYF. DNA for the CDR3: TGTGCCAGCAGTTACGAGTTTTGGGAGACCCAGTACTTC.

The CDR3 DNA sequence: TGTGCCAGCAGTGACTATGAGCAGTTCTTC. Its translation is CASSDYEQFF. The chain links TRBV25-1 to TRBJ2-1; no reliable D call. The CDR3 covers 10 residues. Trimming left V 3 bases short and J 8 bases short, with 2 bases between. Germline CDR1 reads MGHDK; CDR2 reads SYGVNS.

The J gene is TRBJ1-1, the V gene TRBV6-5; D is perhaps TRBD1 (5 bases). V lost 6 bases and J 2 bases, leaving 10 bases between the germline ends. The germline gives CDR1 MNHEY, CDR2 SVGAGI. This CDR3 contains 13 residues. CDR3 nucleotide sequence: TGTGCCAGCAGGGAGGGGAGTAACACTGAAGCTTTCTTT. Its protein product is CASREGSNTEAFF.

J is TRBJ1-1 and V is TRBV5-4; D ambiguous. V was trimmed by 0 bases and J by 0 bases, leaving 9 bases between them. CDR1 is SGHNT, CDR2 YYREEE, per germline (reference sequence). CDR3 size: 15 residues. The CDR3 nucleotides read TGTGCCAGCAGCTTGGAGACAAAAATGAACACTGAAGCTTTCTTT. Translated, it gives CASSLETKMNTEAFF.

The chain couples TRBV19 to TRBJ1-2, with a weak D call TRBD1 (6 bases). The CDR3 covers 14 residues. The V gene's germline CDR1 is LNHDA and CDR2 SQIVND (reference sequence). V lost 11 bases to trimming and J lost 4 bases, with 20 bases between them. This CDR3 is CASQGSLSFYGYTF. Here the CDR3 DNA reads TGTGCCTCCCAGGGGTCCCTCAGCTTCTATGGCTACACCTTC.

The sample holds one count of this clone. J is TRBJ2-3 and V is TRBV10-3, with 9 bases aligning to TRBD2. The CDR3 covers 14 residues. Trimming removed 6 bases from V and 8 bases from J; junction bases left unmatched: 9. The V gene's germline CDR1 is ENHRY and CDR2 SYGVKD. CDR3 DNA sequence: TGTGCCATCAGGCGGGAGGGAGGAAGGGGTACGCAGTATTTT. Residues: CAIRREGGRGTQYF.

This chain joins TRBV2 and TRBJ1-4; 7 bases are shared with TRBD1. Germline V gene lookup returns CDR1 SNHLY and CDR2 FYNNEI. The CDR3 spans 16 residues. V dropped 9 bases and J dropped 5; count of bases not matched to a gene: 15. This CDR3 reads CARGITGDRVNEKLFF. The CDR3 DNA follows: TGTGCCAGAGGGATAACGGGGGACAGAGTAAATGAAAAACTGTTTTTT.

CDR3 residues: CASTMGGTGNEKLFF. CDR3 bases: TGTGCCAGCACCATGGGCGGGACAGGGAATGAAAAACTGTTTTTT. V is TRBV28 and J is TRBJ1-4; 9 nucleotides align to TRBD1. The V segment lost 7 bases and the J segment 5 bases; nucleotides outside the gene matches: 8. CDR1 and CDR2 (germline): MDHEN, SYDVKM. CDR3 length equals 15 residues.

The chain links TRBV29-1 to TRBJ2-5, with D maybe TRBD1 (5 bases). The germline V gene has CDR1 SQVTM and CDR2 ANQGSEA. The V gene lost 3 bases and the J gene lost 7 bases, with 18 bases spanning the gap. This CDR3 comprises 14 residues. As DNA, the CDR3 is TGCAGCGTTGAGGTGATAGGGGCCACCGGGACCCAGTACTTC. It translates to CSVEVIGATGTQYF.

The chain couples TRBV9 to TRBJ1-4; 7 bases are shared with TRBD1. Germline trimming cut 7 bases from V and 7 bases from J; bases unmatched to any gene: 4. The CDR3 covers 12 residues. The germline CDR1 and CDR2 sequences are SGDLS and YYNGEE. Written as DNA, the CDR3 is TGTGCCAGCGCAGGGGGGAGTGAAAAACTGTTTTTT. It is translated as CASAGGSEKLFF.

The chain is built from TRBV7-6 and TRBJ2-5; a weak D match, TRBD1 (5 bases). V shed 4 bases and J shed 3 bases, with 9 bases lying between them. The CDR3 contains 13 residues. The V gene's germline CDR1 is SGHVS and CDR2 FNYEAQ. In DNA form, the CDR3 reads TGTGCCAGCAGCTCTGACAGAGAAGAGACCCAGTACTTC. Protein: CASSSDREETQYF.

The CDR3 sequence: CASRGTERGSGELFF. DNA for the CDR3: TGTGCCAGCAGGGGGACGGAGAGGGGGTCCGGGGAGCTGTTTTTT. The chain uses TRBV11-2 and TRBJ2-2, with TRBD1 as a possible D gene (6 bases). V lost 6 bases and J 6 bases, leaving 17 bases between the germline ends. Germline lookup yields CDR1 SGHAT and CDR2 FQNNGV. The CDR3 consists of 15 residues.

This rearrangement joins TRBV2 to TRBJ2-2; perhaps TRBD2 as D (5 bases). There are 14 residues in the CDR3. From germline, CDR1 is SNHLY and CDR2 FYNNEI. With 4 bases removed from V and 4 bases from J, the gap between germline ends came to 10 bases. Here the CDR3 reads CASSVFSATGELFF. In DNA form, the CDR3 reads TGTGCCAGCAGTGTTTTTAGCGCCACCGGGGAGCTGTTTTTT.

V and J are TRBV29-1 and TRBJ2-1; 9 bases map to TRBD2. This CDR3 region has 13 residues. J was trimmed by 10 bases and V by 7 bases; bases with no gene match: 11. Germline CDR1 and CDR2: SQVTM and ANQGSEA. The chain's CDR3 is CSAEGGRAREQFF. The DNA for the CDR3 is TGCAGCGCGGAGGGCGGGAGGGCCCGAGAGCAGTTCTTC.

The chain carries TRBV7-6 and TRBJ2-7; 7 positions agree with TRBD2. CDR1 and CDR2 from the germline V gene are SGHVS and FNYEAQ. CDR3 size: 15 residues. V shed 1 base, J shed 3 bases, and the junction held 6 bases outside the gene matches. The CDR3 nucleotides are TGTGCCAGCAGCTTAGGGAGCGGGAACGTCTACGAGCAGTACTTC. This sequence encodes CASSLGSGNVYEQYF.

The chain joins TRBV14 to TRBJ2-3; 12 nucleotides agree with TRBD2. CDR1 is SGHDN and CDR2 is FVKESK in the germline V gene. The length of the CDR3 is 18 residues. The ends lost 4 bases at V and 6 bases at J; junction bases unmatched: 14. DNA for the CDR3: TGTGCCAGCAGCCGCAGGGAAGCTAGCGGGAGGGGTTTGGATACGCAGTATTTT. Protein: CASSRREASGRGLDTQYF.

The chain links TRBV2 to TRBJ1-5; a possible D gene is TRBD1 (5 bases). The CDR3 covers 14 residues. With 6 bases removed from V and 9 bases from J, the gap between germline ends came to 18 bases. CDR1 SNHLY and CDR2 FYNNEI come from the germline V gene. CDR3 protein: CASSETGSTGPQHF. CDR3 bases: TGTGCCAGCAGCGAAACAGGTTCAACGGGGCCCCAGCATTTT.

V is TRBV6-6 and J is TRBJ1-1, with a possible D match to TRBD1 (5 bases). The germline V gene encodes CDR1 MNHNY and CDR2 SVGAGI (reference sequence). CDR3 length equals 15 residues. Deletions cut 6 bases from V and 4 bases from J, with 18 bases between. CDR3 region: CASSHSAGGGTEAFF. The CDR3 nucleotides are TGTGCCAGCAGCCATTCGGCGGGGGGGGGCACTGAAGCTTTCTTT.

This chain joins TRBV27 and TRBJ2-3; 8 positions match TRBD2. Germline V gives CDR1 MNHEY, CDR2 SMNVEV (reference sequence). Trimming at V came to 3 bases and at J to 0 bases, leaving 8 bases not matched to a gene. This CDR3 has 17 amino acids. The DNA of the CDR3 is TGTGCCAGCAGTTTCGCCCTAGCGGGCGCCAGCACAGATACGCAGTATTTT. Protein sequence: CASSFALAGASTDTQYF.

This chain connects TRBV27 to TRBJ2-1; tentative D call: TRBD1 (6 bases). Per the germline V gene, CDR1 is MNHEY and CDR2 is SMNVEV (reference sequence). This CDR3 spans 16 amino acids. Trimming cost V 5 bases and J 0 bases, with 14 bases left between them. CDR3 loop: CASSPSTGYSYNEQFF. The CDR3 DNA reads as TGTGCCAGCAGTCCCTCGACAGGTTACTCCTACAATGAGCAGTTCTTC.

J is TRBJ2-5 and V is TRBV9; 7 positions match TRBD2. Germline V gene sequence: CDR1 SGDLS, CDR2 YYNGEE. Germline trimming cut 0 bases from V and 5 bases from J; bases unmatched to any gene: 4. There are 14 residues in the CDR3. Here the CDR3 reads CASSVERDEETQYF. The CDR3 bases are TGTGCCAGCAGCGTAGAGCGGGATGAGGAGACCCAGTACTTC.

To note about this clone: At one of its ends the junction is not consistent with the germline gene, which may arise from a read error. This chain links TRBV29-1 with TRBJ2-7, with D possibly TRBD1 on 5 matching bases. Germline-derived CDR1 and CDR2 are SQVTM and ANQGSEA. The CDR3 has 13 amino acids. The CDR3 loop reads CSVEDSPAYEQYF. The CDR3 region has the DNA TGCAGCGTGGAAGACAGTCCAGCCTACGAGCAGTACTTC.

The CDR3 DNA follows: TGTGCCAGCAGCTCAGGACTAGCGGCATCCTACGAGCAGTACTTC. Amino acid sequence: CASSSGLAASYEQYF. The rearrangement links TRBV7-9 to TRBJ2-7; 10 bases are shared with TRBD2. The CDR3 spans 15 residues. V was clipped by 4 bases and J by 1 base; unmatched bases: 4. CDR1 and CDR2 from the germline V gene are SEHNR and FQNEAQ (reference sequence).

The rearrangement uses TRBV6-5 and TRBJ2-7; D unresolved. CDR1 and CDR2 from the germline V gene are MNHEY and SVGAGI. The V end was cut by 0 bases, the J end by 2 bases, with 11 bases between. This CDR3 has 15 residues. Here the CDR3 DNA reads TGTGCCAGCAGTTACTCGAGTCACACAGCCTACGAGCAGTACTTC. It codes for CASSYSSHTAYEQYF.

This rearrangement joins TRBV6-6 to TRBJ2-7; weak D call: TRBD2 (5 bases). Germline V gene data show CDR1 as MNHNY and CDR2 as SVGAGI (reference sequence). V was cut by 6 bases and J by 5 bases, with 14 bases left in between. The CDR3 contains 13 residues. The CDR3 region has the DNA TGTGCCAGCAGGGCGGCGTCCGGGAACGAGCAGTACTTC. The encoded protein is CASRAASGNEQYF.